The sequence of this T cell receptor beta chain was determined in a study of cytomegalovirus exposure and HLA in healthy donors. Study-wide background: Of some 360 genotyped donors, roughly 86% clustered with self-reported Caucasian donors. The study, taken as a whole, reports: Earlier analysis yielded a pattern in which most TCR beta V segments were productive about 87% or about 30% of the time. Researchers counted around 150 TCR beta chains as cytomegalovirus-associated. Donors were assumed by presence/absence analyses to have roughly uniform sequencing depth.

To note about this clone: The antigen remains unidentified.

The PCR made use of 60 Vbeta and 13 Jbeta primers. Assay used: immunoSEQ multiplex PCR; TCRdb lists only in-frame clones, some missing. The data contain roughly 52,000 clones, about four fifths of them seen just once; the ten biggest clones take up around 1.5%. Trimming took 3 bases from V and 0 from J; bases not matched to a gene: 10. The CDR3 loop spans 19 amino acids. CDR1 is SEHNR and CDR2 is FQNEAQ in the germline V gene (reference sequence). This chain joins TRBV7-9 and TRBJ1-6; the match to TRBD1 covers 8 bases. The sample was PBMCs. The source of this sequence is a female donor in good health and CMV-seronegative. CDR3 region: CASSFIGTGLSSYNSPLHF. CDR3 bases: TGTGCCAGCAGCTTTATCGGGACAGGCCTTAGCTCCTATAATTCACCCCTCCACTTT.